The T cell receptor (beta chain) described here comes from a study of T cells in Graves' hyperthyroidism and ophthalmopathy (dated by TCRdb to between 2019 and 2020). About the investigation overall: Peripheral blood was sampled at the time of initial diagnosis, prior to any treatment. To identify distinguishing TCR V-J signatures, a discovery cohort of 100 patients was used, comprising 40 to 45 with Graves' ophthalmopathy and 57 with stable Graves' hyperthyroidism. An independent validation cohort of 18 to 20 hyperthyroidism patients and 15 or so patients who later progressed to ophthalmopathy tested prospective prediction of ophthalmopathy. For training and testing, the 100 or so patients in the discovery cohort were randomly divided in a 7:3 ratio. Thyroid tissue and blood T-cell repertoires from six Graves' hyperthyroidism patients were also compared in the study. Once sampling was done, hyperthyroidism patients were given methimazole at a starting dose of 30 mg daily, whereas ophthalmopathy patients were given high-dose intravenous methylprednisolone. The paper reports TCR Vbeta CDR3 sequencing of roughly 140 peripheral blood samples: 43 ophthalmopathy, roughly 80 hyperthyroidism and around 17 progressor patients.

Amplification of TCR beta CDR3 regions was carried out from RNA transcripts. For the first round of RT-PCR on the TCR CDR3, the HTBI primer set was used together with the Qiagen OneStep RT-PCR kit. A second multiplex PCR round built the libraries, followed by size selection and purification. Sequencing of the libraries was done on an Illumina HiSeq2000 using paired-end 100 bp reads. The published analysis was carried out like this. Raw data were processed with SOAPnuke, discarding reads with adapters, uncalled bases, mean Phred below 15, or no exact constant-primer or identifier match. High-quality paired reads were merged using COPE v1.2.5, and each unique nucleotide sequence was defined as a clonotype. Clonotypes were aligned to IMGT TRBV, TRBD and TRBJ reference segments using MiTCR v1.1. Analysis was restricted to V-J combinations with a frequency above 0.0001, which covered just over 98% of repertoires. The TCS score was defined as the ratio of F50 (clonal expansion) to E x V (chaos), calculated using BLOSUM62-based TCRdist between CDR3 peptides within each V-J. Welch's t-statistics and random forest reduced several hundred V-J features to around 14, which were used in a naive Bayes classifier (R e1071). TCRdb trimmed the raw reads at Q25, called clones with MiXCR and kept productive beta chains. Rows with a matching CDR3 protein are joined into one entry that keeps the most common DNA and genes. The V and J calls were not made by the authors but by TCRdb's processing. The sample table shows approximately 600,000 distinct CDR3 sequences, and around 20% are seen once. Together, the top ten hold roughly a third of the sample.

What the study reported, not specific to this receptor: Blood samples also contained most of the expanded thyroid clonotypes (frequency above 0.001), which suggests that blood repertoires may reflect thyroid immune responses. In validation, the model predicted progression to ophthalmopathy with approximately 71% sensitivity and around 72% specificity, a median of around six months before onset. No statistical method was used to set the sample size in advance, and investigators knew the group allocation. A model built on a 13 V-J signature distinguished ophthalmopathy from stable hyperthyroidism, reaching over 85% sensitivity and around 82% specificity in cross-validation and 80%/75% in testing.

Moderately to severely active disease, a Clinical Activity Score of at least 3, a NOSPECS grade of at least 4, and a duration under 3 months were present in ophthalmopathy patients. Patients with uncontrolled infections, other autoimmune diseases, pregnancy or lactation were excluded. Diagnoses were based on clinical symptoms, serum thyroxine and TRAb, thyroid ultrasound and orbital computed tomography. Ficoll-Paque density gradient centrifugation was used to isolate PBMCs from 9.5 to 10 ml of fresh peripheral blood. Total RNA was extracted with Trizol reagent, and quality was checked on an Agilent 2100 Bioanalyzer. There are a few counts of this clonotype. Its antigen has not been determined. Per-nucleotide qualities are absent, and no much larger clonotype sits a single base away. The germline V and J ends show losses of 6 bases and 3 bases respectively, and no gene match explains 6 bases of the junction. The CDR3 contains 14 residues, cysteine and phenylalanine counted. Kept here is only the CDR3 DNA, which spans 42 bases and is read in frame from base 1. In the germline V gene (reference sequence), CDR1 corresponds to DFQATT and CDR2 to SNEGSKA.

The sequence was collected from a man between 25 and 39 years old with Graves' ophthalmopathy. Material for sequencing was blood. The rearrangement combines TRBV20-1 with TRBJ2-7; 12 bases in between match TRBD1. DNA sequence: TGCAGTGCGATATGGGACAGGGGGCTCTACGAGCAGTACTTC. This gives the protein CSAIWDRGLYEQYF.